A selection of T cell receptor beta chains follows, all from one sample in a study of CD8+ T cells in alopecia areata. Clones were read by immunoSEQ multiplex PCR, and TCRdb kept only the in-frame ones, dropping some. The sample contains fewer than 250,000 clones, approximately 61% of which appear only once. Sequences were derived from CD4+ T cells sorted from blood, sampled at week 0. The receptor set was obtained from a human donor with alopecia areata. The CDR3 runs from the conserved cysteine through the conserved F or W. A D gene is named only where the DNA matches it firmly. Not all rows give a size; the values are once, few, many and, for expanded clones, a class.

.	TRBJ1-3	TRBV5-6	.	TGTGCCAGCAGTATACTGACCCCGGGGTCTGGAAACACCATATATTTT	CASSILTPGSGNTIYF
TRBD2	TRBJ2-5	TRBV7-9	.	TGTGCCAGCAGCTTATTGCCAGCGGGAGGAGAGACCCAGTACTTC	CASSLLPAGGETQYF
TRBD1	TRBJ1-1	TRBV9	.	TGTGCCAGCAGTGCCCGGGACAGGGACGACACTGAAGCTTTCTTT	CASSARDRDDTEAFF
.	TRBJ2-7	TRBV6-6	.	TGTGCCAGCAGGCTAACCGGGACGTCTTCCTACGAGCAGTACTTC	CASRLTGTSSYEQYF
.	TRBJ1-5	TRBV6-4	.	TGTGCCAGCAGTGAGTACTTAAATCAGCCCCAGCATTTT	CASSEYLNQPQHF
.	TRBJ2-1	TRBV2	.	TGTGCCAGCAGTGAAGATCGGTTCAATGAGCAGTTCTTC	CASSEDRFNEQFF
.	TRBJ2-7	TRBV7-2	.	TGTGCCAGCACCGTGGGGGCTAGATACGAGCAGTACTTC	CASTVGARYEQYF
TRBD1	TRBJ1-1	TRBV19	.	TGTGCCAGTAGTCGGGACAGACGGAACACTGAAGCTTTCTTT	CASSRDRRNTEAFF
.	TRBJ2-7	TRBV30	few	TGTGCCTGGAGTGTCGCTAGTAAGTACGAGCAGTACTTC	CAWSVASKYEQYF
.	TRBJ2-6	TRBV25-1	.	TGTGCCAGCAGTAGTTGGGGTGCCTCTGGGGCCAACGTCCTGACTTTC	CASSSWGASGANVLTF
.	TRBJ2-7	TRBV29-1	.	TGCAGCGTTGAAGGGGTCGCCTACGAGCAGTACTTC	CSVEGVAYEQYF
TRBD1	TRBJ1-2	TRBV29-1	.	TGCAGCGTTTCTCGGACAGGGGTAGAAGGCTACACCTTC	CSVSRTGVEGYTF
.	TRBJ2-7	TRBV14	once	TGTGCCAGCAGCCAAGGCCGCAACTCCTACGAGCAGTACTTC	CASSQGRNSYEQYF
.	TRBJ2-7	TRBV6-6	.	TGTGCCAGCAGTCCCCCCCGGGGCGAGCAGTACTTC	CASSPPRGEQYF
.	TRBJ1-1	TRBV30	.	TGTGCCAGCTCGAGGGGGAACACTGAAGCTTTCTTT	CASSRGNTEAFF
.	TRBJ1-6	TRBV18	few	TGTGCCAGCTCACCAGCGGACGATTCACCCCTCCACTTT	CASSPADDSPLHF
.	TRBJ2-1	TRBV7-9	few	TGTGCCAGCAGCTTAGATGGGGGGAGCTCCTACAATGAGCAGTTCTTC	CASSLDGGSSYNEQFF
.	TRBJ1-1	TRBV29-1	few	TGCAGCGTTCTCCCTGAGGCTTTCTTT	CSVLPEAFF
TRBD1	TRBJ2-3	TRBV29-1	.	TGCAGCTTAACAGGGGCGAGCACAGATACGCAGTATTTT	CSLTGASTDTQYF
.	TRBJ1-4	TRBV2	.	TGTGCCAGCAGAGTACAGGGTGAAAAACTGTTTTTT	CASRVQGEKLFF
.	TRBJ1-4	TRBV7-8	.	TGTGCCAGCAGCTTAGCGAGGGTTCTCGCAACTAATGAAAAACTGTTTTTT	CASSLARVLATNEKLFF
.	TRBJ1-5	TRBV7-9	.	TGTGCCAGCAGCTTACCAGGGAACAATCAGCCCCAGCATTTT	CASSLPGNNQPQHF
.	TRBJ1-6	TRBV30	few	TGTGCCTGGAGTGAGGGCCCTGGGCGGTCACCCCTCCACTTT	CAWSEGPGRSPLHF
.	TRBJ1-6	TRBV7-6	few	TGTGCCAGCAGCTTAAGGGGGGATTCACCCCTCCACTTT	CASSLRGDSPLHF
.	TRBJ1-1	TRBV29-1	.	TGCAGCGGATTCAGGTCGAACACTGAAGCTTTCTTT	CSGFRSNTEAFF
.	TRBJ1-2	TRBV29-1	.	TGCAGCGTTGAAGATCTTAGTGGCAGATGGGGCTACACCTTC	CSVEDLSGRWGYTF
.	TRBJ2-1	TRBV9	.	TGTGCCAGCAGCGCGGGACCGTCAAACTCCTACAATGAGCAGTTCTTC	CASSAGPSNSYNEQFF